This T cell receptor beta chain was captured by sequencing in a study of CD8 T cells in ankylosing spondylitis. Preparation of TCR beta libraries was done by quantitative 5'-RACE with molecular barcodes. One entry per CDR3 protein results from TCRdb running MiXCR on the 5' RACE reads. This sample yields roughly 300,000 distinct CDR3 sequences, of which 6.5% to 10% are seen a single time; about 15% belongs to the top ten. V lost 2 bases and J lost 5, with 6 bases in between. The germline gives CDR1 SGHTA, CDR2 FQGTGA. CDR3 length equals 13 residues. This clonotype was recorded many times. The antigen is not known. Study conclusions and caveats: Ankylosing spondylitis blood appeared to be characterized by a TCR beta motif of about eight highly homologous variants. Some of the motif variants had earlier been found in reactive arthritis patients' fluid and blood. Matched ankylosing spondylitis synovial fluid reportedly contained a significantly enriched population of disease-linked clones. In peripheral blood, disease-linked CD8+ clones occurred at relatively low frequencies.

Sequencing was performed on blood, either unsorted or a sorted T cell fraction (not recorded which). The V and J genes are TRBV7-3 and TRBJ2-2; D not certain. The sequence derives from a male donor with ankylosing spondylitis. The CDR3 loop reads CASSLPETGELFF. For the CDR3, the DNA is TGTGCCAGCAGCTTACCGGAGACCGGGGAGCTGTTTTTT.